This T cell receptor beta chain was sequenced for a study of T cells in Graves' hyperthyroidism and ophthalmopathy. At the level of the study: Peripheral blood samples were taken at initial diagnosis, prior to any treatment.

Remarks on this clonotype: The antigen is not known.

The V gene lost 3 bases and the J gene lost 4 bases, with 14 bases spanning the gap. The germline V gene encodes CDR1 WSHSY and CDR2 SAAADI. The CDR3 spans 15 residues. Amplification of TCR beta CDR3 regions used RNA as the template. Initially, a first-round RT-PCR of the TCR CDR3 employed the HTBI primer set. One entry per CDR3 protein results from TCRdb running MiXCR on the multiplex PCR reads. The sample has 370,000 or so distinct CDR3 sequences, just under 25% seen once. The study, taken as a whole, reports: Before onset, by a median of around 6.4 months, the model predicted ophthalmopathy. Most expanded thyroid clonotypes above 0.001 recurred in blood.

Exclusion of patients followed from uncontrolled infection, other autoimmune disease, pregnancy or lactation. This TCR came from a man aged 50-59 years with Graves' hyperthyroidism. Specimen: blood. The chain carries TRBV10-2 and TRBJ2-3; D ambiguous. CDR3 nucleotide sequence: TGCGCCAGCAGTGACCCTCTCCTAGGCTCAGATACGCAGTATTTT. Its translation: CASSDPLLGSDTQYF.